This T cell receptor (beta chain) was profiled in a study of blood T cell repertoires in COVID-19. Study background: Acute and convalescent COVID-19 samples came from the United States, Italy and Spain. Nucleic acid was either cDNA or gDNA, and it came from T cells, B-cell-depleted T cells, or PBMCs.

Per the study methods: Amplified reference gene primers provided the basis for estimating nucleated cell counts. Repertoires were generated with immunoSEQ multiplex PCR, while TCRdb's copy carries only in-frame clones and drops some. That table gives V, J and clone size, and the DNA gave D and trimming. This table holds tens of thousands of clones, around 82% found once. This CDR3 is built from 12 residues. Germline CDR1 GTSNPN, CDR2 SVGIG (reference sequence). V gave up 2 bases and J gave up 2 bases, with 6 bases separating them. The gene calls are TRBV30 and TRBJ1-2, with TRBD1 as a possible D gene (6 bases). The sequence came from a human donor in a cohort sampled during active COVID-19. What was sequenced was peripheral blood. For the CDR3, the DNA is TGTGCCTGGAGTCAGGGGAACTATGGCTACACCTTC. It codes for CAWSQGNYGYTF.